These T cell receptor beta chains were read from a single sample in a study of T cells in Graves' hyperthyroidism and ophthalmopathy. TCRdb ran MiXCR on the multiplex PCR reads and lists one entry per CDR3 protein. The table records over 200,000 distinct CDR3 sequences, less than 15% of them present only once. Sequenced: blood. These receptors came from a woman aged 40 to 50 with Graves' hyperthyroidism that later progressed to Graves' ophthalmopathy. Both conserved end residues are part of each CDR3. Each record gives: J gene, clone size, D gene, V gene, CDR3 protein, CDR3 DNA. D genes are given only for firm matches. Clone size is stated in some rows and not others, as once, few, many or a class when expanded.

TRBJ2-7 | many | - | TRBV27 | CASSFTTPGNLYEQYF | TGTGCCAGCAGTTTCACCACACCAGGGAACCTCTACGAGCAGTACTTC
TRBJ1-1 | - | TRBD1 | TRBV12-3/TRBV12-4 | CASRKTGAYTEAFF | TGTGCCAGCAGGAAGACAGGGGCGTATACTGAAGCTTTCTTT
TRBJ1-6 | - | TRBD1 | TRBV7-6 | CASSRMGQGPLWSPLHF | TGTGCCAGCAGCCGGATGGGACAGGGGCCTCTCTGGTCACCCCTCCACTTT
TRBJ2-5 | few | - | TRBV15 | CATSRDQGQEAQYF | TGTGCCACCAGCAGAGATCAAGGACAAGAGGCCCAGTACTTC
TRBJ2-1 | many | - | TRBV7-9 | CASSLTDEQFF | TGTGCCAGCAGCTTGACGGATGAGCAGTTCTTC
TRBJ2-5 | many | - | TRBV2 | CASSEEMDWYQETQYF | TGTGCCAGCAGTGAAGAAATGGACTGGTACCAAGAGACCCAGTACTTC
TRBJ2-3 | many | TRBD2 | TRBV4-1 | CASSQDRAGADTQYF | TGCGCCAGCAGCCAAGACCGGGCGGGAGCAGATACGCAGTATTTT
TRBJ2-7 | many | TRBD2 | TRBV25-1 | CASSEWNGGRADEQYF | TGTGCCAGCAGTGAATGGAATGGCGGGAGGGCCGACGAGCAGTACTTC
TRBJ2-5 | many | TRBD2 | TRBV4-2 | CASSQDGLADQETQYF | TGTGCCAGCAGCCAAGATGGGCTAGCGGACCAAGAGACCCAGTACTTC
TRBJ2-5 | many | TRBD2 | TRBV28 | CASSFLSSGYRETQYF | TGTGCCAGCAGTTTCCTCTCTAGCGGGTATCGGGAGACCCAGTACTTC
TRBJ1-4 | - | - | TRBV2 | CASRPNIATNEKLFF | TGTGCCAGCAGACCCAACATTGCAACTAATGAAAAACTGTTTTTT
TRBJ1-3 | many | - | TRBV10-3 | CAISDGSSGNTIYF | TGTGCCATCAGTGACGGGAGCTCTGGAAACACCATATATTTT
TRBJ2-5 | few | TRBD2 | TRBV5-1 | CASKRSSSGSETQYF | TGCGCCAGCAAGAGGTCGAGTAGCGGGTCCGAGACCCAGTACTTC
TRBJ2-7 | many | TRBD2 | TRBV3-1 | CASRNSGIRSYEQYF | TGTGCCAGCAGGAACAGCGGGATCCGCTCCTACGAGCAGTACTTC
TRBJ2-7 | - | - | TRBV5-1 | CASSPGTFEQYF | TGCGCCAGCAGCCCGGGGACCTTCGAGCAGTACTTC
TRBJ1-2 | - | TRBD1 | TRBV2 | CASSSQGAEANYGYTF | TGTGCCAGCAGCTCTCAGGGGGCGGAAGCTAACTATGGCTACACCTTC
TRBJ2-1 | many | - | TRBV12-3/TRBV12-4 | CASSLGGPSSYNEQFF | TGTGCCAGCAGTTTGGGTGGTCCTAGCTCCTACAATGAGCAGTTCTTC
TRBJ2-7 | few | - | TRBV20-1 | CSARDVYVSYEQYF | TGCAGTGCTAGAGATGTCTACGTCTCCTACGAGCAGTACTTC
TRBJ1-4 | - | - | TRBV2 | CASRNRVGNEKLFF | TGTGCCAGCAGGAACCGAGTGGGTAATGAAAAACTGTTTTTT
TRBJ2-1 | - | TRBD2 | TRBV4-1 | CASSRTWPSGYNEQFF | TGCGCCAGCAGCCGCACATGGCCTAGCGGGTACAATGAGCAGTTCTTC